This T cell receptor beta chain was obtained from a study of T cells after yellow fever vaccination. TCRdb reprocessed the 5' RACE reads via MiXCR and lists one record per CDR3 protein. Of 150,000 to 200,000 distinct CDR3 sequences in the sample, about 7% were seen once. Many counts were recorded for this clonotype. Its antigen is not known. Study findings and constraints: After the booster, roughly 96% of CD4 and just over 85% of CD8 primary-response clones were re-detected.

Sequencing was performed on CD4+ T cells sorted from PBMCs, taken more than 4 days after the first yellow fever vaccination. The clonotype comes from a man aged 18 to 35 who received the YFV17D yellow fever vaccine.

CDR3 nucleotide sequence: TGTGCCATCAGTGAGTCTGGCACAGATACGCAGTATTTT. Protein sequence: CAISESGTDTQYF. The genes are TRBV10-3 and TRBJ2-3; D gene unclear. This CDR3 region has 13 residues. V dropped 0 bases and J dropped 1 base, with 2 bases sitting between them. Germline lookup yields CDR1 ENHRY and CDR2 SYGVKD.